The 23 T cell receptor beta chains listed next were all sequenced from one sample in a study of human T cells and chemical hapten exposure. Time point: patch test 3, about 24 weeks after DPC sensitization. The treatment was: therapeutic diphenylcyclopropenone sensitization with weekly scalp DPC. MiXCR, applied by TCRdb to the RACE reads, yields one record per CDR3 protein. The table has 97,000 or so distinct CDR3 sequences, 25% to 30% seen once. Here the sequenced sample was whole blood, taken in connection with sensitization to the hapten diphenylcyclopropenone (DPC). These receptors were collected from a man aged 40-55 years with alopecia areata. Some clones in this sample may be carry-over from other donors' samples.

The chain recombines TRBV7-8 with TRBJ2-3; 10 bases align to TRBD2. CDR1 and CDR2 from the germline V gene are SGHVS and FQNEAQ. Germline trimming cut 2 bases from V and 1 base from J; bases unmatched to any gene: 6. The CDR3 sequence is 17 residues long. CDR3 sequence (DNA): TGTGCCAGCAGCTTATCCACCGGGACTAGCGGCACAGATACGCAGTATTTT. This translates into CASSLSTGTSGTDTQYF. The whole variable domain, remainder taken from reference TRBV7-8 and TRBJ2-3, is GAGVSQSPRYKVAKRGQDVALRCDPISGHVSLFWYQQALGQGPEFLTYFQNEAQLDKSGLPSDRFFAERPEGSVSTLKIQRTQQEDSAVYLCASSLSTGTSGTDTQYFGPGTRLTVL.

V gene TRBV7-6 combines with J gene TRBJ2-7; D is ambiguous. Germline CDR1 reads SGHVS; CDR2 reads FNYEAQ. V was shortened by 1 base and J by 2 bases, with 12 bases between the two germline ends. CDR3 length equals 15 residues. The CDR3 region is CASSLGSLSTYEQYF. CDR3 nucleotides: TGTGCCAGCAGCTTAGGGTCCCTTTCTACCTACGAGCAGTACTTC. Filled out from reference TRBV7-6 and TRBJ2-7, the complete variable domain reads GAGVSQSPRYKVTKRGQDVALRCDPISGHVSLYWYRQALGQGPEFLTYFNYEAQQDKSGLPNDRFSAERPEGSISTLTIQRTEQRDSAMYRCASSLGSLSTYEQYFGPGTRLTVT.

This clonotype was recorded a few times. The CDR3 nucleotides are TGTGCCAGCAGCAAAACGGAACTAGGTACACACGAGCAGTTCTTC. It yields the protein CASSKTELGTHEQFF. The chain is built from TRBV7-9 and TRBJ2-1; tentatively, D is TRBD2 (5 bases). CDR1 and CDR2 (germline): SEHNR, FQNEAQ (reference sequence). There are 15 residues in the CDR3. The V end was cut by 5 bases, the J end by 10 bases, with 21 bases between. Variable domain in full (rest from reference TRBV7-9 and TRBJ2-1): DTGVSQNPRHKITKRGQNVTFRCDPISEHNRLYWYRQTLGQGPEFLTYFQNEAQLEKSRLLSDRFSAERPKGSFSTLEIQRTEQGDSAMYLCASSKTELGTHEQFFGPGTRLTVL.

This clonotype was detected once. J is TRBJ1-6 and V is TRBV6-5; 7 nucleotides align to TRBD1. Germline CDR1 and CDR2: MNHEY and SVGAGI. The CDR3 has 12 residues. J lost 8 bases, V lost 6 bases, and 1 base had no gene match. The CDR3 bases are TGTGCCAGCAGACAGGGGTATTCACCCCTCCACTTT. Amino acid sequence: CASRQGYSPLHF.

The rearrangement joins TRBV3-1 to TRBJ1-6; maybe TRBD1 (6 bases). CDR1 is LGHDT, CDR2 YNNKEL, per germline (reference sequence). The ends were cut back, 1 base at V and 13 bases at J, with 26 bases in the middle. The CDR3 has 18 residues. The CDR3 spells CASSQGTTGGTTTAPLHF. For the CDR3, the DNA is TGTGCCAGCAGCCAAGGAACTACGGGCGGGACAACAACCGCGCCCCTCCACTTT.

This rearrangement joins TRBV20-1 to TRBJ2-7; D might be TRBD2 (5 bases). Between the trimmed V and J ends, which lost 5 bases and 4 bases, there was a span of 12 bases. The V gene's germline CDR1 is DFQATT and CDR2 SNEGSKA (reference sequence). The CDR3 contains 12 residues. CDR3 sequence reads: CSASRAEYEQYF. CDR3 nucleotides: TGCAGTGCTTCACGAGCGGAGTACGAGCAGTACTTC.

This clonotype has more than one count but fewer than ten. The chain couples TRBV12-3 or TRBV12-4 to TRBJ1-1, with 7 positions matching TRBD1. The V and J ends lost 5 bases and 4 bases, in that order; junction bases with no gene match: 13. The CDR3 is 16 residues long. Written as DNA, the CDR3 is TGTGCCAGCAGTGGTGGGAGGGGGCGAAGGGGCACTGAAGCTTTCTTT. Translation gives CASSGGRGRRGTEAFF.

CDR3 sequence: CSAGASNQPQHF. The DNA of the CDR3 is TGCAGTGCCGGAGCAAGCAATCAGCCCCAGCATTTT. The chain joins TRBV20-1 to TRBJ1-5; D call uncertain. Deletions cut 6 bases from V and 1 base from J, with 7 bases between. Per the germline V gene, CDR1 is DFQATT and CDR2 is SNEGSKA (reference sequence). There are 12 residues in the CDR3.

The sample holds a few counts of this clonotype. V usage is TRBV28 and J usage is TRBJ2-7; 8 bases agree with TRBD1. CDR3 length: 14 amino acids. The junction had 4 bases not matched to a gene; V was cut back by 5 bases and J by 1 base. Germline V gene data show CDR1 as MDHEN and CDR2 as SYDVKM. DNA for the CDR3: TGTGCCAGCAGTCCGACAGGGGCGTCCTACGAGCAGTACTTC. Its protein is CASSPTGASYEQYF.

CDR3 sequence: CAWTQDSNQPQHF. In DNA, the CDR3 is TGTGCCTGGACCCAAGACAGCAATCAGCCCCAGCATTTT. The rearrangement uses TRBV30 and TRBJ1-5, with D hard to call. The CDR3 totals 13 residues. Between the trimmed V and J ends, which lost 4 bases and 1 base, there was a span of 8 bases. Germline V gives CDR1 GTSNPN, CDR2 SVGIG (reference sequence).

This chain links TRBV15 with TRBJ1-4, with no clear D. Per the germline V gene, CDR1 is LNHNV and CDR2 is YYDKDF (reference sequence). The CDR3 totals 14 residues. With 1 base removed from V and 1 base from J, the gap between germline ends came to 4 bases. CDR3 in amino acids: CATSRVGTNEKLFF. DNA for the CDR3: TGTGCCACCAGCAGAGTAGGAACTAATGAAAAACTGTTTTTT.

The CDR3 here is CASSLSGQGSGDTQYF. CDR3 in DNA: TGTGCCAGCAGCCTTTCGGGACAGGGGTCGGGAGATACGCAGTATTTT. The chain has TRBV7-3 and TRBJ2-3; 10 bases are shared with TRBD1. Germline V gives CDR1 SGHTA, CDR2 FQGTGA. Germline trimming cut 5 bases from V and 5 bases from J; bases unmatched to any gene: 10. This CDR3 comprises 16 residues.

J is TRBJ2-7 and V is TRBV12-3 or TRBV12-4; maybe TRBD1 (5 bases). The CDR3 totals 14 residues. Trimming removed 3 bases from V and 5 bases from J, with 14 bases in between. The CDR3 DNA follows: TGTGCCAGCAGTTTGAAGCCCAGGGTCCACGAGCAGTACTTC. As protein: CASSLKPRVHEQYF.

This clonotype was seen a few times. The V gene is TRBV28, the J gene TRBJ2-5; no clear D gene. The germline V gene encodes CDR1 MDHEN and CDR2 SYDVKM. The CDR3 is 14 residues long. The V end was cut by 3 bases, the J end by 2 bases, with 10 bases between. For the CDR3, the DNA is TGTGCCAGCAGTTTGACAAATCAACAAGAGACCCAGTACTTC. Its protein is CASSLTNQQETQYF.

The chain has TRBV18 and TRBJ2-5, with TRBD1 identical over 8 bases. The CDR3 is made up of 14 amino acids. Germline V CDR1 and CDR2: KGHSH, LQKENI. The ends lost 4 bases at V and 1 base at J; junction bases unmatched: 2. The CDR3 nucleotides read TGTGCCAGCTCACGGACAGGGACCCAAGAGACCCAGTACTTC. Encoded protein: CASSRTGTQETQYF.

This clonotype has a count of ten or more. The chain uses TRBV6-6 and TRBJ2-7; 11 bases are a match to TRBD1. The CDR3 consists of 14 residues. Losses at the gene ends were 5 bases for V and 3 bases for J; bases not matched to a gene: 3. Germline values: CDR1 MNHNY, CDR2 SVGAGI (reference sequence). CDR3 nucleotide sequence: TGTGCCAGCAGTCGGACAGGGGGCTTCTACGAGCAGTACTTC. It yields the protein CASSRTGGFYEQYF.

This clonotype has a count of ten or more. The rearrangement links TRBV20-1 to TRBJ2-1, with D maybe TRBD2 (6 bases). CDR1 and CDR2 (germline): DFQATT, SNEGSKA (reference sequence). Trimming left V 3 bases short and J 2 bases short, with 17 bases between. This CDR3 contains 16 residues. CDR3 residues: CSASPAGTATYNEQFF. The CDR3 coding sequence is TGCAGTGCTAGTCCCGCAGGGACTGCAACCTACAATGAGCAGTTCTTC.

This chain joins TRBV30 and TRBJ2-3; D gene uncertain. V lost 8 bases, J lost 3 bases, and 12 bases lay in between. The CDR3 is 12 amino acids. CDR1 is GTSNPN, CDR2 SVGIG, per germline (reference sequence). The CDR3 sequence: CARNLLTDTQYF. The DNA for the CDR3 is TGTGCCCGCAACCTACTAACAGATACGCAGTATTTT.

This clonotype was recorded a few times. The gene calls are TRBV7-2 and TRBJ2-4, with 10 bases that match TRBD1. This CDR3 has 15 residues. J was trimmed by 10 bases and V by 4 bases; bases with no gene match: 10. CDR1 and CDR2 (germline): SGHTA, FQGNSA. Here the CDR3 reads CASSYDRGRSGIQYF. The DNA for the CDR3 is TGTGCCAGCAGCTACGACAGGGGGCGTAGTGGGATTCAGTACTTC.

The chain couples TRBV4-3 to TRBJ2-5; D possibly corresponds to TRBD1 (5 bases). The CDR3 totals 15 residues. The V end was cut by 5 bases, the J end by 5 bases, with 18 bases between. CDR1 LGHNA and CDR2 YSLEER come from the germline V gene. CDR3: CASSKGAQGIETQYF. The CDR3 region has the DNA TGCGCCAGCAGCAAAGGGGCCCAAGGAATCGAGACCCAGTACTTC.

This clonotype has more than one count but fewer than ten. This chain connects TRBV11-1 to TRBJ2-3; TRBD2 is a possible D gene (6 bases). The germline gives CDR1 SGHAT, CDR2 FQDESV (reference sequence). CDR3 length: 18 residues. V gave up 5 bases and J gave up 6 bases, with 27 bases separating them. The CDR3 loop is CASSGRTGLSPHPDTQYF. CDR3 bases: TGTGCCAGCAGCGGGCGGACGGGACTGTCTCCCCACCCGGATACGCAGTATTTT. Filled out from reference TRBV11-1 and TRBJ2-3, the complete variable domain reads EAEVAQSPRYKITEKSQAVAFWCDPISGHATLYWYRQILGQGPELLVQFQDESVVDDSQLPKDRFSAERLKGVDSTLKIQPAELGDSAMYLCASSGRTGLSPHPDTQYFGPGTRLTVL.

This clonotype turned up a few times. This rearrangement joins TRBV20-1 to TRBJ2-3; 8 bases fit TRBD1. CDR1 and CDR2 from the germline V gene are DFQATT and SNEGSKA (reference sequence). The length of the CDR3 is 14 residues. The ends lost 6 bases at V and 1 base at J; junction bases unmatched: 6. The CDR3 protein is CSAAGGWGTDTQYF. As DNA, the CDR3 is TGCAGTGCGGCAGGGGGCTGGGGCACAGATACGCAGTATTTT.

This clonotype came up a few times. This rearrangement joins TRBV7-6 to TRBJ2-3; D is ambiguous. The V and J ends lost 0 bases and 0 bases respectively, with 7 bases between them. The germline V gene has CDR1 SGHVS and CDR2 FNYEAQ. The CDR3 totals 15 residues. The CDR3 DNA sequence: TGTGCCAGCAGCTTAGCGGACGGCAGCACAGATACGCAGTATTTT. Amino acid sequence: CASSLADGSTDTQYF.